This record looks at one T cell receptor beta chain sequence and its context. The target antigen is unknown. Produced via immunoSEQ multiplex PCR; TCRdb's table is partial and in-frame only. The table has some 30,000 clones, around 70% seen once. The sample belongs to a study of PD-1 blockade in classical Hodgkin lymphoma. For the study at large: Patients received nivolumab 3 mg/kg intravenously every 2 weeks.

In every patient, relapse followed autologous stem cell transplantation, while exposure to brentuximab vedotin differed. The study recorded best responses of complete response, partial response or progressive disease. Study findings and constraints: By C4D1, diversity of CD4+ TCRs had risen significantly, whereas that of CD8+ TCRs had not. Newly diagnosed patients reportedly trailed healthy donors in baseline TCR diversity.

The CDR3 runs to 12 residues. Trimming took 7 bases from V and 6 from J; bases not matched to a gene: 4. The germline V gene encodes CDR1 SNHLY and CDR2 FYNNEI. Sequenced here: peripheral blood mononuclear cells (PBMCs), sampled before the second cycle of nivolumab. The chain is built from TRBV2 and TRBJ2-3; 7 nucleotides match TRBD1. The clonotype comes from a human donor with classical Hodgkin lymphoma. The CDR3: CASNGQVDTQYF. CDR3 nucleotide sequence: TGTGCCAGCAACGGACAGGTTGATACGCAGTATTTT.